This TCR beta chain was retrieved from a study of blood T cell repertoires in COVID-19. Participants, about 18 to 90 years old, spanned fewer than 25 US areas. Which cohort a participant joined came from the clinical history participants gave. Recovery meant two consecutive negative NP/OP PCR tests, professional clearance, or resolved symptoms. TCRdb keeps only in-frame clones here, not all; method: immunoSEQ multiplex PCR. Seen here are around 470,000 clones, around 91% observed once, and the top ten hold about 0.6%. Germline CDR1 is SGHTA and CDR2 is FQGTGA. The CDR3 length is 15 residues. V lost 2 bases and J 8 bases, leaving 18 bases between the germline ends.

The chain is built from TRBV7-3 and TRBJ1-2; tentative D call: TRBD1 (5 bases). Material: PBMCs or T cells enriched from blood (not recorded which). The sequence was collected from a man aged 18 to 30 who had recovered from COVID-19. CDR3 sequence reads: CASSLSAGPVGGYTF. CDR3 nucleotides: TGTGCCAGCAGCTTATCCGCAGGGCCCGTAGGGGGCTACACCTTC.